This T cell receptor beta chain was identified in a study of radiotherapy plus CTLA-4 blockade in lung cancer. Across the whole study: Overall, approximately 18% of patients showed an objective response, while 31% attained disease control. Study results and caveats: In blood, tumor-derived TCR clones expanded after radiotherapy plus ipilimumab.

The data were produced by immunoSEQ multiplex PCR, yet TCRdb's version contains in-frame clones alone and is incomplete. The sample has around 100,000 clones, approximately 80% seen once. About this clone itself: Its antigen is unknown.

The CDR3 extends over 15 amino acids. With 0 bases clipped from V and 2 bases from J, the junction kept 4 bases outside the gene matches. Chemo-refractory metastatic non-small-cell lung cancer patients underwent focal radiation alongside CTLA-4 blockade with ipilimumab. This chain connects TRBV23-1 to TRBJ2-7; 7 bases map to TRBD1. TRBV23-1 is an ORF for which the function is uncertain. The clonotype was recovered from a human donor with non-small cell lung cancer that progressed on radiotherapy plus ipilimumab. Some clones in this sample may be carry-over from other donors' samples. This specimen was peripheral blood, taken from a patient treated with radiotherapy plus ipilimumab. The CDR3 reads CASSQSYTGAYEQYF. CDR3 bases: TGCGCCAGCAGTCAATCATACACAGGGGCCTACGAGCAGTACTTC.